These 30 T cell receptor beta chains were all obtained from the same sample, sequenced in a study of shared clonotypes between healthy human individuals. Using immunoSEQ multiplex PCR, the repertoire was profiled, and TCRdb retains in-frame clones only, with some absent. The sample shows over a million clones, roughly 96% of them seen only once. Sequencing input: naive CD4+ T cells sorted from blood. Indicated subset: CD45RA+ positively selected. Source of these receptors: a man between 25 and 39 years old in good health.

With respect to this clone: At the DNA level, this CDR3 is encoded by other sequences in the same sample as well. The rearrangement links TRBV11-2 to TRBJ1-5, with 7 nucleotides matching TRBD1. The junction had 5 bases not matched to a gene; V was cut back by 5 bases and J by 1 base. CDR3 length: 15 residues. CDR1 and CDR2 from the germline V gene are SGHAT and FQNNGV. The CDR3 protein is CASSLGGRSNQPQHF. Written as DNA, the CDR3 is TGTGCCAGCAGCCTAGGGGGCAGAAGCAATCAGCCCCAGCATTTT.

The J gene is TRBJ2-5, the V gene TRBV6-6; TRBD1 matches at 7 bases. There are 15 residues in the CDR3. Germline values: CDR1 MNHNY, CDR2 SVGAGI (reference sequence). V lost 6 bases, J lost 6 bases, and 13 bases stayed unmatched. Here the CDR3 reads CASRQSLTGRKTQYF. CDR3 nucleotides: TGTGCCAGCAGGCAAAGTCTGACAGGGCGAAAGACCCAGTACTTC.

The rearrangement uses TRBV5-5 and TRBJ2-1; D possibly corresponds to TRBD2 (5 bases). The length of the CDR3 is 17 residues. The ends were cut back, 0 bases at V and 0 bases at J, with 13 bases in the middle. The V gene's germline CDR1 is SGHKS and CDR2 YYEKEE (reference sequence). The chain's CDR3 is CASSLVATLSSYNEQFF. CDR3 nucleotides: TGTGCCAGCAGCTTGGTAGCGACCCTGAGCTCCTACAATGAGCAGTTCTTC.

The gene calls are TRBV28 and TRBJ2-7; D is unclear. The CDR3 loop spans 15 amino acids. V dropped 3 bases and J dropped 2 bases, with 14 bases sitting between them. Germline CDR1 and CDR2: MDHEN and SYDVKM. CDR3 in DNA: TGTGCCAGCAGTTTGAGTGTATACGAGGCCTACGAGCAGTACTTC. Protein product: CASSLSVYEAYEQYF.

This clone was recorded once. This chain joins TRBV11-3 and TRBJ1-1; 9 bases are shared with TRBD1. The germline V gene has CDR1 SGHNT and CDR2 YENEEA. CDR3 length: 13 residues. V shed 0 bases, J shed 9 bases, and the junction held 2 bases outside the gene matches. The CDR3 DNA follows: TGTGCCAGCAGCTTAGATGGGACAGGGAAAGCTTTCTTT. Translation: CASSLDGTGKAFF.

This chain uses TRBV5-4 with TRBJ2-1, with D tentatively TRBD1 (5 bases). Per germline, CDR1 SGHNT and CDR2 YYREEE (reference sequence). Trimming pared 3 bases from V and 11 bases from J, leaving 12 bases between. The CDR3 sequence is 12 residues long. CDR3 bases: TGTGCCAGCAGCTACCGGACAAGAAAGCAGTTCTTC. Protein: CASSYRTRKQFF.

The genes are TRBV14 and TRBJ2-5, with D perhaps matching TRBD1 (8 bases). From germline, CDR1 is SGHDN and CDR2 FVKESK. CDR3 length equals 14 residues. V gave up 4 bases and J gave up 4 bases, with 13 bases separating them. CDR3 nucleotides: TGTGCCAGCAGCCCGTACAGGGGGGGAGAGACCCAGTACTTC. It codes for CASSPYRGGETQYF.

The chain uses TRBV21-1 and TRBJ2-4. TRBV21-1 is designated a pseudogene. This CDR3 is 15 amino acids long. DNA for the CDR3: TGTGCCAGCAGCAAAGAGCAGGGACCTAAAAACATTCAGTACTTC. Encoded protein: CASSKEQGPKNIQYF.

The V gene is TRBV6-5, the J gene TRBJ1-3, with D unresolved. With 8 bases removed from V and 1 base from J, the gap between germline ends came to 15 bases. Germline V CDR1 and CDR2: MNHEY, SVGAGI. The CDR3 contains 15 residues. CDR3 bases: TGTGCCAGCCAGCCTTCGGGTTATTCTGGAAACACCATATATTTT. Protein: CASQPSGYSGNTIYF.

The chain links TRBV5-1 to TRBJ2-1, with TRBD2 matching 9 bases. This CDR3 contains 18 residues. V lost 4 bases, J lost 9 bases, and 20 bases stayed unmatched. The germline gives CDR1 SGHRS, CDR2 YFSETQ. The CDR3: CASSLTSMAGGPFGEQFF. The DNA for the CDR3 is TGCGCCAGCAGCCTGACGTCGATGGCGGGAGGGCCCTTTGGTGAGCAGTTCTTC. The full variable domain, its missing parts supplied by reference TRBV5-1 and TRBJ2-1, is KAGVTQTPRYLIKTRGQQVTLSCSPISGHRSVSWYQQTPGQGLQFLFEYFSETQRNKGNFPGRFSGRQFSNSRSEMNVSTLELGDSALYLCASSLTSMAGGPFGEQFFGPGTRLTVL.

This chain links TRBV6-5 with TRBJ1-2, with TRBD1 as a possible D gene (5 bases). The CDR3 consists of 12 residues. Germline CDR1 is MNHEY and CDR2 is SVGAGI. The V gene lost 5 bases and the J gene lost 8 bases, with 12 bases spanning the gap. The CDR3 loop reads CASSQGPWGYTF. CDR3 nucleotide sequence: TGTGCCAGCAGTCAGGGCCCCTGGGGCTACACCTTC.

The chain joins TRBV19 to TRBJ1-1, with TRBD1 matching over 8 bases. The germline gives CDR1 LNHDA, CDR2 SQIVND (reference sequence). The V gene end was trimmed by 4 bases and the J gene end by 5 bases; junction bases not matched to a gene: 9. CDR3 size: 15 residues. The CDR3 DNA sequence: TGTGCCAGTAGTACCAGCAGGGGGCGGGTGACTGAAGCTTTCTTT. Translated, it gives CASSTSRGRVTEAFF.

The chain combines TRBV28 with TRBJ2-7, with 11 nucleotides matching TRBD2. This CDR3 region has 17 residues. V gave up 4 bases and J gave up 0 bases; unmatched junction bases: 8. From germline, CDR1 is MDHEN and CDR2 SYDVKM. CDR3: CASSYGTSGLSSYEQYF. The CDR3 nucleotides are TGTGCCAGCAGTTACGGGACTAGCGGATTGAGCTCCTACGAGCAGTACTTC.

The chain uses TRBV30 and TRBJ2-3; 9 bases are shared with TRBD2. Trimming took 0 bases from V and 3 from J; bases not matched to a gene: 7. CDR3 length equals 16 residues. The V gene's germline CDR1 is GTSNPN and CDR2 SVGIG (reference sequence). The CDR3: CAWSVGIAGVTDTQYF. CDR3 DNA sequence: TGTGCCTGGAGTGTAGGTATAGCGGGAGTAACAGATACGCAGTATTTT.

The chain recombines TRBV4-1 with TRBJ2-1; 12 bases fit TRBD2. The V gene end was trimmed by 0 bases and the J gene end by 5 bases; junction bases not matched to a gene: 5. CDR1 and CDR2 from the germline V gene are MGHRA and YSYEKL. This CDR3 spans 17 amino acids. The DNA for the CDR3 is TGCGCCAGCAGCCAAGATCACACTAGCGGGAGGAACAATGAGCAGTTCTTC. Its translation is CASSQDHTSGRNNEQFF.

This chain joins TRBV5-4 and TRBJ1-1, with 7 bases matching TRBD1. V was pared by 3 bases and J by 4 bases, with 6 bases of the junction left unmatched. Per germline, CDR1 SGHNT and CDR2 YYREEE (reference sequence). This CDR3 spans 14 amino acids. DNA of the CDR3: TGTGCCAGCAGCTCGGCGACAGGGCTCACTGAAGCTTTCTTT. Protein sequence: CASSSATGLTEAFF. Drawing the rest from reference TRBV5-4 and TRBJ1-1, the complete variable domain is ETGVTQSPTHLIKTRGQQVTLRCSSQSGHNTVSWYQQALGQGPQFIFQYYREEENGRGNFPPRFSGLQFPNYSSELNVNALELDDSALYLCASSSATGLTEAFFGQGTRLTVV.

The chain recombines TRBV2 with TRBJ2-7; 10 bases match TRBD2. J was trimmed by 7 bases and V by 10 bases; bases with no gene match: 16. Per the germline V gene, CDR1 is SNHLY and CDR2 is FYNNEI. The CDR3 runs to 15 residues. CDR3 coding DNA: TGTGCCACCTCGACCCCACTACTAGCGGGGCATGAGCAGTACTTC. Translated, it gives CATSTPLLAGHEQYF.

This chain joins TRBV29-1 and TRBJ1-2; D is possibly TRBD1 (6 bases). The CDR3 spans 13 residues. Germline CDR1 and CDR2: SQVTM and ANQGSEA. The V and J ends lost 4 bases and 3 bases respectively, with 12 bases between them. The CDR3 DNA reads TGCAGCGTTGGGGGCAGGGGTTACTATGGCTACACCTTC. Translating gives CSVGGRGYYGYTF.

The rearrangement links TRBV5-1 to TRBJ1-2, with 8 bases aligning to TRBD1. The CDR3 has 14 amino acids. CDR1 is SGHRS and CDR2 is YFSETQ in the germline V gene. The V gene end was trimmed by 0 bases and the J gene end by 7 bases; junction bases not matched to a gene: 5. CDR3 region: CASSLGGQGIGYTF. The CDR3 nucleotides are TGCGCCAGCAGCTTGGGTGGACAGGGTATTGGCTACACCTTC.

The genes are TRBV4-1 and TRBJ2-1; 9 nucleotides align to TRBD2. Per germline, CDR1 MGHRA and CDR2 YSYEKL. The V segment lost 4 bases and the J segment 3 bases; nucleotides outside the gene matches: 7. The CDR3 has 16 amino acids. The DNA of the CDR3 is TGCGCCAGCAGCCTATTACGGACTAGCGTCTACAATGAGCAGTTCTTC. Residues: CASSLLRTSVYNEQFF.

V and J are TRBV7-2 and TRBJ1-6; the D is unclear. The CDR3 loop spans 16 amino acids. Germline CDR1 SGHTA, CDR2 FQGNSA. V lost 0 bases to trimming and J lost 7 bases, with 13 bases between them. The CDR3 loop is CASSLAVKRSNSPLHF. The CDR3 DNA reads TGTGCCAGCAGCTTAGCTGTCAAACGCTCGAATTCACCCCTCCACTTT. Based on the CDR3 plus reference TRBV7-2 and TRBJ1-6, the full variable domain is GAGVSQSPSNKVTEKGKDVELRCDPISGHTALYWYRQSLGQGLEFLIYFQGNSAPDKSGLPSDRFSAERTGGSVSTLTIQRTQQEDSAVYLCASSLAVKRSNSPLHFGNGTRLTVT.

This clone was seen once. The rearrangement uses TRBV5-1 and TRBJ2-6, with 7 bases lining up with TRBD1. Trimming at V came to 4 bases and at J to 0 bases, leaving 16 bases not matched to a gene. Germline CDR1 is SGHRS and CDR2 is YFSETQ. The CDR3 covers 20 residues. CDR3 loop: CASSLRPPGQSNSGANVLTF. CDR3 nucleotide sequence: TGCGCCAGCAGCCTCCGGCCCCCGGGACAGTCTAACTCTGGGGCCAACGTCCTGACTTTC.

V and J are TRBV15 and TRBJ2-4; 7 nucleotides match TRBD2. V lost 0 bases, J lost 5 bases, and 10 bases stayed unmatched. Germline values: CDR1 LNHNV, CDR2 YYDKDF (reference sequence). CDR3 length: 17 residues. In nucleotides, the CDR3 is TGTGCCACCAGCAGAGATCGGTTGGAGGGAGGGGAAAACATTCAGTACTTC. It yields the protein CATSRDRLEGGENIQYF.

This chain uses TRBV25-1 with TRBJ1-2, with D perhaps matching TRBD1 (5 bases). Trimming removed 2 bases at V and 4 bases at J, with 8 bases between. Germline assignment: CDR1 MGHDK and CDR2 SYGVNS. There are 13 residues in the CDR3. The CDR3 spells CASSEAGGYGYTF. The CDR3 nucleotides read TGTGCCAGCAGTGAAGCCGGGGGCTATGGCTACACCTTC.

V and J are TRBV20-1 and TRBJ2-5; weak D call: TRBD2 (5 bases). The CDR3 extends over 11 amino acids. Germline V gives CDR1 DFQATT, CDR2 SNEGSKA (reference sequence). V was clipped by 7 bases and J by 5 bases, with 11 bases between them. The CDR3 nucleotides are TGCAGTGAACGGGGTCCGGAGACCCAGTACTTC. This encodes CSERGPETQYF.

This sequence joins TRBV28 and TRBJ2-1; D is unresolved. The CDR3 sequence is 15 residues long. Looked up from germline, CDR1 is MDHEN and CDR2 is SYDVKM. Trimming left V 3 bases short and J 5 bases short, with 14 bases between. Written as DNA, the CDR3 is TGTGCCAGCAGTTTGTTGTTTCGACAAAACAATGAGCAGTTCTTC. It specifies CASSLLFRQNNEQFF.

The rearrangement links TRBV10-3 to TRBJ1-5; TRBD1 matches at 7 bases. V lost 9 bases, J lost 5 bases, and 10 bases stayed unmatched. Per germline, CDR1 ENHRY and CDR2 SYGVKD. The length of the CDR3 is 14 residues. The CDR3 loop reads CAIRRDSNYQPQHF. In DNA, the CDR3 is TGTGCCATTCGACGGGACAGTAATTATCAGCCCCAGCATTTT.

CDR3 amino acids: CASSPTGVGGGYTF. CDR3 DNA sequence: TGTGCCAGCTCACCCACGGGGGTCGGAGGAGGCTACACCTTC. This rearrangement joins TRBV18 to TRBJ1-2; tentative D call: TRBD1 (5 bases). V lost 3 bases, J lost 8 bases, and 16 bases lay in between. CDR1 and CDR2 (germline): KGHSH, LQKENI. The CDR3 covers 14 residues.

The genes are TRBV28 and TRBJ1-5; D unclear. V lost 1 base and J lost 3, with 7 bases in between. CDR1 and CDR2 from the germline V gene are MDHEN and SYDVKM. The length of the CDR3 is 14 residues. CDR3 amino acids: CASSLLGYNQPQHF. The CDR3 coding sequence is TGTGCCAGCAGTTTATTGGGGTACAATCAGCCCCAGCATTTT.

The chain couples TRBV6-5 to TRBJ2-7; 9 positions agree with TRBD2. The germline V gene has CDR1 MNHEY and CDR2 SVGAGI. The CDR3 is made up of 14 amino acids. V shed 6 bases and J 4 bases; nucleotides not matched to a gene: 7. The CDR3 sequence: CASRKPAGGYEQYF. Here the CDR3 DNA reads TGTGCCAGCAGAAAACCAGCGGGGGGATACGAGCAGTACTTC.